Each of the 4 T cell receptor beta chains below was sequenced from the same sample in a study of T cell responses to AZD1222 COVID-19 vaccine. Measured with immunoSEQ multiplex PCR; TCRdb has only the in-frame clones, and not every one. The table includes roughly 14,000 clones, 88% detected once. Source: peripheral blood, taken 28 days after the second AZD1222 dose. Receptors were obtained from an adult who received the AZD1222 COVID-19 vaccine.

The rearrangement joins TRBV25-1 to TRBJ1-5, with 9 bases identical to TRBD1. Germline CDR1 is MGHDK and CDR2 is SYGVNS. J was trimmed by 2 bases and V by 3 bases; bases with no gene match: 2. CDR3 length: 15 amino acids. The CDR3 loop is CASSEDRGGNQPQHF. The CDR3 DNA reads as TGTGCCAGCAGTGAGGACAGGGGAGGCAATCAGCCCCAGCATTTT.

The V call is TRBV7-3, the J call TRBJ2-2, with D possibly matching TRBD2 (6 bases). CDR1 and CDR2 from the germline V gene are SGHTA and FQGTGA. Trimming shortened V by 5 bases and J by 1 base, and 17 bases separated the two germline ends. This CDR3 has 17 residues. Here the CDR3 DNA reads TGTGCCAGCAGCCCCCAAGATGCGGGGCTGAACACCGGGGAGCTGTTTTTT. The encoded protein is CASSPQDAGLNTGELFF.

The rearrangement links TRBV4-2 to TRBJ1-5; D may be TRBD1 (5 bases). Looked up from germline, CDR1 is LGHNA and CDR2 is YNFKEQ. Trimming removed 0 bases from V and 5 bases from J, with 11 bases in between. The CDR3 length is 15 residues. CDR3: CASSQDWDGDQPQHF. The CDR3 DNA follows: TGTGCCAGCAGCCAAGATTGGGACGGGGATCAGCCCCAGCATTTT.

The sample holds one count of this clone. V usage is TRBV10-1 and J usage is TRBJ2-5; tentative D call: TRBD2 (5 bases). This CDR3 has 15 residues. Germline CDR1 and CDR2: WNHNN and SYGVQD (reference sequence). Trimming took 3 bases from V and 3 from J, leaving 14 bases between them. CDR3 sequence (DNA): TGCGCCAGCAGTGAAGGAGGTAGCGCCAAAGAGACCCAGTACTTC. Translated: CASSEGGSAKETQYF.